This T cell receptor beta chain was obtained from a study of T cell responses to AZD1222 COVID-19 vaccine. For the study at large: It was second doses at about 4 or about 12 weeks that were pooled.

The protocol was immunoSEQ multiplex PCR, while the TCRdb copy is restricted to in-frame clones and leaves out a portion. The table lists about 180,000 clones, 87% of them singletons. V lost 5 bases to trimming and J lost 0 bases; unmatched junction nucleotides: 14. Germline lookup yields CDR1 SGHTA and CDR2 FQGTGA. This CDR3 has 18 amino acids. This TCR was recovered from an adult in good health. The specimen comprised peripheral blood, sampled on day 0 of AZD1222 vaccination. The chain uses TRBV7-3 and TRBJ2-7; TRBD1 matches at 9 bases. CDR3 DNA: TGTGCCAGCAGCCCGACGCCTCATGGACAGGGGAGCTCCTACGAGCAGTACTTC. Translation gives CASSPTPHGQGSSYEQYF.